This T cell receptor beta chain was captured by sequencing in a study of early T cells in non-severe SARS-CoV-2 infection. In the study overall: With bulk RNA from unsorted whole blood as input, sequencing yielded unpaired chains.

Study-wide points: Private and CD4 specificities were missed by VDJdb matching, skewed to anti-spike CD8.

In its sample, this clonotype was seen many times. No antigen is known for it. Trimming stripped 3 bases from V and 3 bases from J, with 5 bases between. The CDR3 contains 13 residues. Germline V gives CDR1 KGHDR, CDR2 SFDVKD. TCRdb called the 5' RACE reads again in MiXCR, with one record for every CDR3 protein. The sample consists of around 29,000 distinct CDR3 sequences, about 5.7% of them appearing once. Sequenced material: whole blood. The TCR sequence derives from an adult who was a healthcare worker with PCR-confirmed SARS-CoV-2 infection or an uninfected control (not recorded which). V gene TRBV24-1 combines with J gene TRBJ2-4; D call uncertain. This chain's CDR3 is CATSDDFKNIQYF. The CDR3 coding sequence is TGTGCCACCAGTGATGACTTCAAAAACATTCAGTACTTC.